What follows are 32 T cell receptor beta chains derived from one specimen sequenced in a study of shared clonotypes between healthy human individuals. Repertoires were generated with immunoSEQ multiplex PCR, while TCRdb's copy carries only in-frame clones and drops some. The top ten hold about 12% of the sample, which has about 460,000 clones, 60% to 80% seen once. Source material: PBMCs. The receptors here all came from a woman in her forties in good health. Some clones in this sample may be carry-over from other donors' samples.

The CDR3 reads CASSGNGETQYF. CDR3 sequence (DNA): TGCGCCAGCAGCGGGAATGGGGAGACCCAGTACTTC. The rearrangement uses TRBV10-2 and TRBJ2-5; D is possibly TRBD2 (5 bases). Germline V CDR1 and CDR2: WSHSY, SAAADI. This CDR3 is built from 12 residues. V was cut by 6 bases and J by 5 bases, with 10 bases left in between.

Concerning this clone: This likely traces to a read error, being one base from a far larger clone. The chain uses TRBV10-2 and TRBJ2-7; a possible D gene is TRBD2 (5 bases). The V and J ends lost 6 bases and 3 bases respectively, with 6 bases between them. The CDR3 totals 11 residues. Germline V gene lookup returns CDR1 WSHSY and CDR2 SAAADI. CDR3 DNA sequence: TGCGCCAGCAGCCGGGGCTACGAGCAGTACTTC. Its translation: CASSRGYEQYF.

This clone showed up just once. V and J are TRBV19 and TRBJ1-2; tentative D call: TRBD1 (6 bases). Germline V CDR1 and CDR2: LNHDA, SQIVND (reference sequence). The CDR3 length is 13 residues. Trimming cost V 3 bases and J 4 bases, with 9 bases left between them. The CDR3 sequence is CASSITRGYGYTF. The CDR3 DNA sequence: TGTGCCAGTAGTATCACCAGGGGCTATGGCTACACCTTC.

This clone turned up a few times. The CDR3 nucleotides read TGTGCCAGCCCCCCCGCGGGCGGGAGGTTTAGCACAGATACGCAGTATTTT. Translation: CASPPAGGRFSTDTQYF. The chain links TRBV28 to TRBJ2-3; TRBD2 agrees at 8 bases. V lost 8 bases and J lost 0; bases outside the gene matches: 13. CDR3 size: 17 residues. The germline gives CDR1 MDHEN, CDR2 SYDVKM.

The chain is built from TRBV5-4 and TRBJ2-2, with D perhaps TRBD1 or TRBD2 (5 bases each). The CDR3 runs 14 residues. Germline V gives CDR1 SGHNT, CDR2 YYREEE (reference sequence). Trimming shortened V by 4 bases and J by 6 bases, and 13 bases separated the two germline ends. The CDR3, as DNA: TGTGCCAGCAGCGACCCCGGGACCGCCGGGGAGCTGTTTTTT. Its translation is CASSDPGTAGELFF.

The V call is TRBV28, the J call TRBJ2-2, with a weak D call TRBD2 (5 bases). This CDR3 is built from 14 residues. Trimming removed 8 bases at V and 1 base at J, with 11 bases between. Germline CDR1 MDHEN, CDR2 SYDVKM. CDR3 sequence reads: CASRRRVNTGELFF. The CDR3 bases are TGTGCCAGCCGAAGGCGGGTGAACACCGGGGAGCTGTTTTTT.

V is TRBV7-8 and J is TRBJ2-7; D gene uncertain. This CDR3 region has 12 residues. The V end was cut by 3 bases, the J end by 6 bases, with 9 bases between. Germline CDR1 is SGHVS and CDR2 is FQNEAQ. For the CDR3, the DNA is TGTGCCAGCAGCTTTTCCCTCCGCGAGCAGTACTTC. It translates to CASSFSLREQYF. The full variable domain, with the rest looked up from reference TRBV7-8 and TRBJ2-7, is GAGVSQSPRYKVAKRGQDVALRCDPISGHVSLFWYQQALGQGPEFLTYFQNEAQLDKSGLPSDRFFAERPEGSVSTLKIQRTQQEDSAVYLCASSFSLREQYFGPGTRLTVT.

This clone occurred a few times. The chain couples TRBV19 to TRBJ1-4; possible D gene TRBD1, 5 bases. The V gene lost 5 bases and the J gene lost 10 bases, with 14 bases spanning the gap. Germline CDR1 is LNHDA and CDR2 is SQIVND (reference sequence). The CDR3 runs to 13 residues. CDR3 in DNA: TGTGCCAGTAGTCCATACAGGAGCGGAAAACTGTTTTTT. Protein: CASSPYRSGKLFF.

The table lists this clone with a count of one. Only one base separates this from a far larger clonotype, so it likely reflects a read error. DNA for the CDR3: TGTGCCAGCGGCTTGGGTCAGACGCTGAATCAGCCCCAGCATTTT. As protein: CASGLGQTLNQPQHF. This rearrangement joins TRBV5-8 to TRBJ1-5; D remains ambiguous. The germline CDR1 and CDR2 sequences are SGHTS and YDEGEE. This CDR3 has 15 amino acids. Full variable domain (rest looked up from reference TRBV5-8 and TRBJ1-5): EAGVTQSPTHLIKTRGQQATLRCSPISGHTSVYWYQQALGLGLQFLLWYDEGEERNRGNFPPRFSGRQFPNYSSELNVNALELEDSALYLCASGLGQTLNQPQHFGDGTRLSIL.

The V gene is TRBV7-9, the J gene TRBJ2-7; weak D call: TRBD1 (6 bases). There are 12 residues in the CDR3. V was clipped by 5 bases and J by 4 bases, with 9 bases between them. The germline V gene has CDR1 SEHNR and CDR2 FQNEAQ (reference sequence). CDR3 nucleotides: TGTGCCAGCAGCACGAGGGGGTACGAGCAGTACTTC. Amino acids: CASSTRGYEQYF.

The chain employs TRBV18 and TRBJ2-7; TRBD2 matches 8 bases. Germline loops: CDR1 KGHSH, CDR2 LQKENI. The CDR3 consists of 15 residues. The V and J ends lost 3 bases and 4 bases, in that order; junction bases with no gene match: 8. CDR3 coding DNA: TGTGCCAGCTCACCCACTCGGGGGGGGAATTACGAGCAGTACTTC. It yields the protein CASSPTRGGNYEQYF.

The table lists this clone with many counts. This chain joins TRBV7-9 and TRBJ2-5; 7 bases are a match to TRBD1. Looked up from germline, CDR1 is SEHNR and CDR2 is FQNEAQ (reference sequence). J was trimmed by 4 bases and V by 5 bases; bases with no gene match: 7. The CDR3 runs to 14 residues. In DNA, the CDR3 is TGTGCCAGCAGCGCGACAGGGACAGTAGAGACCCAGTACTTC. Its protein product is CASSATGTVETQYF. Combining the CDR3 with reference TRBV7-9 and TRBJ2-5 gives the whole variable domain DTGVSQNPRHKITKRGQNVTFRCDPISEHNRLYWYRQTLGQGPEFLTYFQNEAQLEKSRLLSDRFSAERPKGSFSTLEIQRTEQGDSAMYLCASSATGTVETQYFGPGTRLLVL.

This rearrangement joins TRBV2 to TRBJ2-1; 11 positions match TRBD2. V was clipped by 6 bases and J by 4 bases; unmatched bases: 5. This CDR3 spans 15 amino acids. CDR1 is SNHLY, CDR2 FYNNEI, per germline. CDR3 sequence (DNA): TGTGCCAGCAGCCCGGGACTAGCGGTGTACAATGAGCAGTTCTTC. Its protein product is CASSPGLAVYNEQFF.

The rearrangement uses TRBV5-6 and TRBJ1-2; maybe TRBD1 (5 bases). The length of the CDR3 is 14 residues. Germline values: CDR1 SGHDT, CDR2 YYEEEE. V was cut by 4 bases and J by 3 bases, with 13 bases left in between. The CDR3 DNA is TGTGCCAGCAGCCTCAACGGGGGGGACTATGGCTACACCTTC. Residues: CASSLNGGDYGYTF. Looking up the rest from reference TRBV5-6 and TRBJ1-2 gives the full variable domain: DAGVTQSPTHLIKTRGQQVTLRCSPKSGHDTVSWYQQALGQGPQFIFQYYEEEERQRGNFPDRFSGHQFPNYSSELNVNALLLGDSALYLCASSLNGGDYGYTFGSGTRLTVV.

This clone was seen once. V usage is TRBV6-5 and J usage is TRBJ2-6; D is unresolved. V shed 7 bases and J shed 2 bases, with 6 bases lying between them. The CDR3 consists of 13 residues. The V gene's germline CDR1 is MNHEY and CDR2 SVGAGI. The CDR3 loop reads CASTITGANVLTF. CDR3 nucleotides: TGTGCCAGCACCATTACTGGGGCCAACGTCCTGACTTTC.

This chain joins TRBV2 and TRBJ1-5; 8 bases are shared with TRBD1. Germline V gives CDR1 SNHLY, CDR2 FYNNEI. Losses at the gene ends were 1 base for V and 7 bases for J; bases not matched to a gene: 6. The CDR3 is 15 amino acids. CDR3 sequence reads: CASSEDRGSEQPQHF. The DNA for the CDR3 is TGTGCCAGCAGTGAAGACAGGGGGAGCGAGCAGCCCCAGCATTTT.

The chain employs TRBV2 and TRBJ2-7; D call uncertain. The germline V gene encodes CDR1 SNHLY and CDR2 FYNNEI. The CDR3 length is 13 residues. CDR3 DNA sequence: TGTGTCGTTCCAGCCCGGAGCTCCTACGAGCAGTACTTC. Translating it yields CVVPARSSYEQYF.

The V and J genes are TRBV28 and TRBJ1-2, with D hard to call. Germline loops: CDR1 MDHEN, CDR2 SYDVKM. V dropped 7 bases and J dropped 8 bases, with 17 bases sitting between them. CDR3 length: 13 amino acids. The CDR3 nucleotides read TGTGCCAGCACCCAAGTAAACCAGGAGGGCTACACCTTC. It encodes CASTQVNQEGYTF.

DNA of the CDR3: TGCAGTGCTTCCCACGATGAGCAGTTCTTC. This gives the protein CSASHDEQFF. The rearrangement links TRBV20-1 to TRBJ2-1; D is ambiguous. Trimming left V 5 bases short and J 8 bases short, with 7 bases between. CDR1 DFQATT and CDR2 SNEGSKA come from the germline V gene (reference sequence). This CDR3 region has 10 residues.

This clone was detected many times. The chain's CDR3 is CASSLGLRHEQFF. CDR3 in DNA: TGTGCCAGCAGCCTGGGGTTGCGCCATGAGCAGTTCTTC. The chain is built from TRBV7-2 and TRBJ2-1; D not certain. This CDR3 comprises 13 residues. V was trimmed by 5 bases and J by 8 bases, leaving 13 bases between them. Germline V gene data show CDR1 as SGHTA and CDR2 as FQGNSA.

This chain joins TRBV7-3 and TRBJ1-3, with a weak D call TRBD1 (6 bases). Trimming stripped 6 bases from V and 3 bases from J, with 12 bases between. Germline V gene lookup returns CDR1 SGHTA and CDR2 FQGTGA. This CDR3 has 14 residues. The CDR3 region is CASSVGGSGNTIYF. The CDR3, as DNA: TGTGCCAGCAGTGTAGGGGGTAGTGGAAACACCATATATTTT.

The rearrangement joins TRBV4-1 to TRBJ2-7, with D hard to call. V lost 0 bases, J lost 0 bases, and 6 bases lay in between. Germline V gene sequence: CDR1 MGHRA, CDR2 YSYEKL. This CDR3 comprises 14 residues. CDR3: CASSQEWGSYEQYF. The CDR3 DNA is TGCGCCAGCAGCCAAGAGTGGGGCTCCTACGAGCAGTACTTC.

The CDR3 reads CASIGPGKNIQYF. Here the CDR3 DNA reads TGTGCCAGTATTGGCCCCGGGAAAAACATTCAGTACTTC. The chain is built from TRBV19 and TRBJ2-4; D ambiguous. Trimming pared 7 bases from V and 4 bases from J, leaving 11 bases between. Germline V gene data show CDR1 as LNHDA and CDR2 as SQIVND (reference sequence). The CDR3 sequence is 13 residues long.

V gene TRBV28 combines with J gene TRBJ1-5; 7 nucleotides match TRBD1. The J segment lost 3 bases and the V segment lost 6 bases, leaving 14 bases of the junction unmatched. The CDR3 covers 17 residues. Germline-derived CDR1 and CDR2 are MDHEN and SYDVKM. The CDR3: CASRWKLTGDANQPQHF. The CDR3 region has the DNA TGTGCCAGCAGATGGAAACTAACAGGGGACGCCAATCAGCCCCAGCATTTT.

The chain is built from TRBV11-3 and TRBJ2-3, with TRBD2 matching over 10 bases. This CDR3 has 15 residues. V dropped 7 bases and J dropped 6; count of bases not matched to a gene: 10. Per germline, CDR1 SGHNT and CDR2 YENEEA. CDR3 residues: CASTLGTSESDTQYF. The CDR3 DNA is TGTGCCAGCACCCTCGGGACTAGCGAGTCTGATACGCAGTATTTT.

This clone has more than one count but fewer than ten. The chain's CDR3 is CASSPPAGGGYTF. The CDR3 DNA reads TGTGCCAGCTCACCTCCCGCAGGGGGCGGCTACACCTTC. The J gene is TRBJ1-2, the V gene TRBV18; 8 bases are shared with TRBD1. The CDR3 loop spans 13 amino acids. V lost 3 bases, J lost 8 bases, and 5 bases stayed unmatched. CDR1 and CDR2 (germline): KGHSH, LQKENI. Complete variable domain (other parts from reference TRBV18 and TRBJ1-2): NAGVMQNPRHLVRRRGQEARLRCSPMKGHSHVYWYRQLPEEGLKFMVYLQKENIIDESGMPKERFSAEFPKEGPSILRIQQVVRGDSAAYFCASSPPAGGGYTFGSGTRLTVV.

This clone has just a few counts. This chain joins TRBV18 and TRBJ2-7; TRBD2 matches at 7 bases. The junction had 7 bases not matched to a gene; V was cut back by 1 base and J by 7 bases. There are 14 residues in the CDR3. Germline V lookup: CDR1 KGHSH, CDR2 LQKENI. The CDR3 DNA is TGTGCCAGCTCACCACTGGGAGGGCCGGGGGAGCAGTACTTC. It codes for CASSPLGGPGEQYF.

The chain has TRBV19 and TRBJ1-1, with D maybe TRBD1 (6 bases). The CDR3 is made up of 13 amino acids. Per germline, CDR1 LNHDA and CDR2 SQIVND (reference sequence). The V end lost 10 bases, the J end lost 1 base, and 13 bases lay between the germline ends. The CDR3 nucleotides are TGTGCCACCTCATACAGGGAGAACACTGAAGCTTTCTTT. It yields the protein CATSYRENTEAFF.

The chain employs TRBV6-5 and TRBJ2-7; 10 bases map to TRBD1. V gave up 6 bases and J gave up 3 bases; unmatched junction bases: 5. The germline gives CDR1 MNHEY, CDR2 SVGAGI. This CDR3 has 14 amino acids. The CDR3: CASSRGTGVYEQYF. The CDR3 DNA follows: TGTGCCAGCAGCCGAGGGACAGGGGTCTACGAGCAGTACTTC.

V and J are TRBV27 and TRBJ2-5; 8 bases agree with TRBD2. Germline CDR1 is MNHEY and CDR2 is SMNVEV (reference sequence). V trimming: 5 bases; J trimming: 4 bases; junction bases outside the gene matches: 12. The CDR3 has 16 residues. CDR3 sequence (DNA): TGTGCCAGCAGTCCGAACGGGGGGGATCTGACAGAGACCCAGTACTTC. Residues: CASSPNGGDLTETQYF.

This clone was found once. This chain connects TRBV10-1 to TRBJ1-2, with D unresolved. The CDR3 covers 14 residues. Trimming cost V 5 bases and J 4 bases, with 14 bases left between them. The germline V gene encodes CDR1 WNHNN and CDR2 SYGVQD (reference sequence). The CDR3 loop reads CASSWGRKTYGYTF. The CDR3 nucleotides are TGCGCCAGCAGTTGGGGTAGAAAGACCTATGGCTACACCTTC.

Comments on this clone: With a far larger clone one base away, a read error is the likely cause. The chain links TRBV30 to TRBJ1-4; TRBD1 matches 8 bases. The CDR3 totals 15 residues. The germline V gene has CDR1 GTSNPN and CDR2 SVGIG (reference sequence). CDR3 sequence reads: CARSVGQGSGEKLFF. Here the CDR3 DNA reads TGTGCCCGGAGTGTAGGACAGGGTAGTGGTGAAAAACTGTTTTTT. Full variable domain (outside the CDR3, taken from reference TRBV30 and TRBJ1-4): SQTIHQWPATLVQPVGSPLSLECTVEGTSNPNLYWYRQAAGRGLQLLFYSVGIGQISSEVPQNLSASRPQDRQFILSSKKLLLSDSGFYLCARSVGQGSGEKLFFGSGTQLSVL.